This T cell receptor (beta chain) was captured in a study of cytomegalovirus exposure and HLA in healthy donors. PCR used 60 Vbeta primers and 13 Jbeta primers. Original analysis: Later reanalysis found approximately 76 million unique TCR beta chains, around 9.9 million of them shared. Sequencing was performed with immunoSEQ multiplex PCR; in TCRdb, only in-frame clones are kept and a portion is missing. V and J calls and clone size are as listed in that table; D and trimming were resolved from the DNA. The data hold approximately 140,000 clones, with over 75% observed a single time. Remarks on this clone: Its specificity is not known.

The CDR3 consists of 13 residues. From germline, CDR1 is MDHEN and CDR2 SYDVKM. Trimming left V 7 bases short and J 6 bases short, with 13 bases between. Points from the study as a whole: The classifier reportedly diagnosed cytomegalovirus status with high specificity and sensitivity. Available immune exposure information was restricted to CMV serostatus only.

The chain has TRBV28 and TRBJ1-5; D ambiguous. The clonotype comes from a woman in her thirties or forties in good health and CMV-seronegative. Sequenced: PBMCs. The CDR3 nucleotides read TGTGCCAGCATTCAGCGGGGTATTCAGCCCCAGCATTTT. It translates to CASIQRGIQPQHF.